The 23 T cell receptor beta chains listed next were all sequenced from one sample in a study of T cell responses to AZD1222 COVID-19 vaccine. Clones were read by immunoSEQ multiplex PCR, and TCRdb kept only the in-frame ones, dropping some. This table has tens of thousands of clones, around nine tenths appearing once. The material was peripheral blood, obtained on day 0 of AZD1222 vaccination. These receptors originate from an adult in good health.

CDR3 nucleotides: TGTGCCAGCAGTTCCTACTTAGAGACCCAGTACTTC. It specifies CASSSYLETQYF. The J gene is TRBJ2-5, the V gene TRBV28, with D unresolved. Germline CDR1 MDHEN, CDR2 SYDVKM. This CDR3 is 12 amino acids long. V was shortened by 4 bases and J by 4 bases, with 7 bases between the two germline ends.

V gene TRBV29-1 combines with J gene TRBJ2-5; the match to TRBD2 covers 12 bases. From germline, CDR1 is SQVTM and CDR2 ANQGSEA. The CDR3 has 15 residues. J was trimmed by 1 base and V by 3 bases; bases with no gene match: 3. Here the CDR3 DNA reads TGCAGCGTTGATGGGACTAGCGGGCCCCAAGAGACCCAGTACTTC. Its protein product is CSVDGTSGPQETQYF.

The V call is TRBV19, the J call TRBJ1-6; D gene uncertain. Germline V gene lookup returns CDR1 LNHDA and CDR2 SQIVND (reference sequence). The CDR3 covers 13 residues. V was trimmed by 3 bases and J by 9 bases, leaving 9 bases between them. DNA of the CDR3: TGTGCCAGTAGTATCGATCGGGCTTCACCCCTCCACTTT. This sequence encodes CASSIDRASPLHF.

The chain joins TRBV7-8 to TRBJ2-3, with D possibly TRBD2 on 6 matching bases. Germline CDR1 and CDR2: SGHVS and FQNEAQ. The CDR3 spans 17 residues. Trimming took off 5 bases at V and 0 bases at J, with 18 bases between the two ends. In nucleotides, the CDR3 is TGTGCCAGCAGCCTCAGGAGGGTATGGGGAAGCACAGATACGCAGTATTTT. This gives the protein CASSLRRVWGSTDTQYF.

The gene calls are TRBV7-3 and TRBJ2-7; a weak D match, TRBD2 (6 bases). The CDR3 loop spans 15 amino acids. Trimming stripped 5 bases from V and 8 bases from J, with 22 bases between. CDR1 is SGHTA, CDR2 FQGTGA, per germline. The DNA for the CDR3 is TGTGCCAGCAGCCCCGTGGGGGGAGGCAATCAAAAGCAGTACTTC. Translation gives CASSPVGGGNQKQYF.

This chain joins TRBV6-6 and TRBJ1-1, with 9 bases aligning to TRBD1. The CDR3 is 13 amino acids. Germline V gene sequence: CDR1 MNHNY, CDR2 SVGAGI (reference sequence). The trim removed 4 bases at V and 14 bases at J, leaving 11 bases unmatched. The CDR3 reads CASSSLGQGTYFF. The CDR3 coding sequence is TGTGCCAGCAGTTCCTTGGGACAGGGAACATACTTCTTT.

V usage is TRBV23-1 and J usage is TRBJ2-1; 8 nucleotides line up with TRBD2. TRBV23-1 is assigned to the ORF class and has an uncertain function. V was pared by 5 bases and J by 8 bases, with 11 bases of the junction left unmatched. The CDR3 runs to 15 residues. The CDR3 DNA reads TGCGCCAGCAGTACGAGCGGGAGAGTGAGTGATGAGCAGTTCTTC. Translated, it gives CASSTSGRVSDEQFF.

V and J are TRBV28 and TRBJ1-4, with D maybe TRBD1 (6 bases). Germline CDR1 is MDHEN and CDR2 is SYDVKM. The CDR3 sequence is 14 residues long. V gave up 6 bases and J gave up 4 bases, with 12 bases separating them. This CDR3 is CASSRGQDNEKLFF. Here the CDR3 DNA reads TGTGCCAGCAGCCGGGGACAAGATAATGAAAAACTGTTTTTT.

The V and J genes are TRBV9 and TRBJ2-2, with 11 bases aligning to TRBD2. This CDR3 is 16 amino acids long. Germline V gene data show CDR1 as SGDLS and CDR2 as YYNGEE. V lost 4 bases to trimming and J lost 3 bases; unmatched junction nucleotides: 5. The CDR3 nucleotides read TGTGCCAGCAGCCCTCTAGCGGGGGGTGACACCGGGGAGCTGTTTTTT. As protein: CASSPLAGGDTGELFF. Filled out from reference TRBV9 and TRBJ2-2, the complete variable domain reads DSGVTQTPKHLITATGQRVTLRCSPRSGDLSVYWYQQSLDQGLQFLIQYYNGEERAKGNILERFSAQQFPDLHSELNLSSLELGDSALYFCASSPLAGGDTGELFFGEGSRLTVL.

The chain has TRBV11-2 and TRBJ2-7; D is unresolved. Trimming cost V 7 bases and J 2 bases, with 15 bases left between them. The CDR3 length is 14 residues. The germline V gene has CDR1 SGHAT and CDR2 FQNNGV. This CDR3 reads CASTLPGVTYEQYF. The CDR3 bases are TGTGCCAGCACCCTACCGGGTGTGACCTACGAGCAGTACTTC.

The chain couples TRBV12-3 or TRBV12-4 to TRBJ1-6; D is undetermined. CDR3 length: 13 residues. Deletions cut 2 bases from V and 11 bases from J, with 10 bases between. CDR3 bases: TGTGCCAGCAGTTTAAATGGCCGGCCACCCCTCCACTTT. Its protein product is CASSLNGRPPLHF.

This clone was recorded a few times. The rearrangement uses TRBV4-2 and TRBJ2-1; 11 positions match TRBD2. Germline V gene sequence: CDR1 LGHNA, CDR2 YNFKEQ. Unmatched junction bases numbered 3, after V lost 5 bases and J lost 3 bases. The CDR3 has 15 residues. The CDR3 region is CASSSTSGDYNEQFF. CDR3 nucleotide sequence: TGTGCCAGCAGCTCGACTAGCGGGGACTACAATGAGCAGTTCTTC.

V gene TRBV6-5 combines with J gene TRBJ2-7; no firm D call. Germline V gene data show CDR1 as MNHEY and CDR2 as SVGAGI. The CDR3 loop spans 12 amino acids. The V and J ends lost 7 bases and 2 bases respectively, with 9 bases between them. CDR3 in DNA: TGTGCCAGCACGGGCACTACCTACGAGCAGTACGTC. Translated: CASTGTTYEQYV.

This clone was counted a single time. The V gene is TRBV27, the J gene TRBJ2-7, with D possibly TRBD2 on 6 matching bases. The germline CDR1 and CDR2 sequences are MNHEY and SMNVEV (reference sequence). The ends were cut back, 5 bases at V and 3 bases at J, with 14 bases in the middle. CDR3 length equals 14 residues. The CDR3 bases are TGTGCCAGCAGTGGGCTAGCGAGGGACTACGAGCAGTACTTC. Translated: CASSGLARDYEQYF.

The rearrangement links TRBV5-6 to TRBJ1-2; D gene ambiguous. CDR1 is SGHDT and CDR2 is YYEEEE in the germline V gene. V was clipped by 2 bases and J by 7 bases, with 15 bases between them. The length of the CDR3 is 14 residues. The CDR3 protein is CASSFPTTGGGYTF. In nucleotides, the CDR3 is TGTGCCAGCAGCTTCCCCACTACGGGAGGTGGCTACACCTTC.

This clone occurred once. The V call is TRBV3-1 (or the pseudogene TRBV3-2), the J call TRBJ2-2; D ambiguous. The V and J ends lost 4 bases and 6 bases respectively, with 15 bases between them. Germline assignment: CDR1 LGHDT and CDR2 YNNKEL (reference sequence). The CDR3 is 15 residues long. The CDR3 DNA follows: TGTGCCAGCAGCCCCCCCGTGCCGGTCCCCGGGGAGCTGTTTTTT. Protein product: CASSPPVPVPGELFF.

The chain uses TRBV19 and TRBJ1-1; D not certain. CDR3 length equals 13 residues. The V gene's germline CDR1 is LNHDA and CDR2 SQIVND (reference sequence). V lost 7 bases and J 4 bases, leaving 13 bases between the germline ends. This chain's CDR3 is CASIGKGSTEAFF. In DNA form, the CDR3 reads TGTGCCAGTATCGGCAAAGGGAGCACTGAAGCTTTCTTT.

CDR3 coding DNA: TGTGCCAGCAGTTTACTGCGGGAGACCCAGTACTTC. Protein sequence: CASSLLRETQYF. The chain is built from TRBV12-3 or TRBV12-4 and TRBJ2-5; D is unresolved. V gave up 2 bases and J gave up 5 bases, with 6 bases separating them. The length of the CDR3 is 12 residues.

The V and J genes are TRBV14 and TRBJ2-1, with D perhaps matching TRBD1 (5 bases). The germline gives CDR1 SGHDN, CDR2 FVKESK. Trimming pared 2 bases from V and 6 bases from J, leaving 8 bases between. The CDR3 has 13 residues. The CDR3 coding sequence is TGTGCCAGCAGCCAAACCAGGGCCAATGAGCAGTTCTTC. Translating it yields CASSQTRANEQFF.

This chain joins TRBV25-1 and TRBJ2-1, with 7 bases lining up with TRBD1. Trimming cost V 1 base and J 12 bases; bases outside gene matches: 3. CDR3 length equals 12 residues. Germline CDR1 and CDR2: MGHDK and SYGVNS. Written as DNA, the CDR3 is TGTGCCAGCAGTGAATGGCCAGGGGGGCAGTTCTTC. Translated: CASSEWPGGQFF.

The chain recombines TRBV12-3 or TRBV12-4 with TRBJ2-1; 7 bases map to TRBD1. The ends lost 6 bases at V and 7 bases at J; junction bases unmatched: 6. The CDR3 consists of 13 residues. CDR3 in DNA: TGTGCCAGCAGCTCCCAGGGGGATAATGAGCAGTTCTTC. Translated, it gives CASSSQGDNEQFF.

This clone appeared once. The chain joins TRBV19 to TRBJ2-7; tentative D call: TRBD2 (6 bases). Germline V gene data show CDR1 as LNHDA and CDR2 as SQIVND (reference sequence). Trimming stripped 2 bases from V and 4 bases from J, with 9 bases between. This CDR3 is built from 13 residues. CDR3 residues: CASSIKEGYEQYF. The CDR3 DNA reads as TGTGCCAGTAGTATAAAGGAGGGGTACGAGCAGTACTTC.

The chain employs TRBV28 and TRBJ2-6, with unresolved D. In germline, CDR1 is MDHEN, CDR2 SYDVKM. The V end was cut by 6 bases, the J end by 0 bases, with 9 bases between. The CDR3 consists of 15 residues. In DNA form, the CDR3 reads TGTGCCAGCAGCCGGTACAGCTCTGGGGCCAACGTCCTGACTTTC. It encodes CASSRYSSGANVLTF.